One sample yielded the 18 T cell receptor beta chains listed below, sequenced in a study of PD-1 blockade in classical Hodgkin lymphoma (dated by TCRdb to about 2020). According to the study, the label for this sample's time point signals: cycle 4 day 1 (C4D1), after more than five weeks of nivolumab. Relapse after autologous stem cell transplantation had occurred in all trial patients, and cohorts A, B and C were distinguished by prior brentuximab vedotin exposure. Library method: the immunoSEQ multiplex PCR assay. In TCRdb, the immuneACCESS table is reduced to in-frame sequences with V and J assigned. These tables do not hold every clone; where another copy was compared, an unresolved V gene accounts for under half, and the others remain unexplained. Counted in this sample were some 96,000 clones; around 93% of them appeared once. The top ten clones comprise roughly 2% of the sample. The specimen was peripheral blood mononuclear cells (PBMCs), collected before the fourth cycle of nivolumab. These TCRs come from a human donor with classical Hodgkin lymphoma.

This clone was seen once. CDR3 protein: CASSSDTGLISGNTIYF. CDR3 nucleotide sequence: TGCGCCAGCAGCTCCGACACGGGTCTCATCTCTGGAAACACCATATATTTT. J is TRBJ1-3 and V is TRBV5-1; no reliable D call. V lost 3 bases, J lost 0 bases, and 16 bases lay in between. The length of the CDR3 is 17 residues. The germline CDR1 and CDR2 sequences are SGHRS and YFSETQ. Full variable domain (remainder filled in from reference TRBV5-1 and TRBJ1-3): KAGVTQTPRYLIKTRGQQVTLSCSPISGHRSVSWYQQTPGQGLQFLFEYFSETQRNKGNFPGRFSGRQFSNSRSEMNVSTLELGDSALYLCASSSDTGLISGNTIYFGEGSWLTVV.

The rearrangement uses TRBV9 and TRBJ1-1; D is undetermined. V lost 0 bases and J lost 3, with 9 bases in between. The germline CDR1 and CDR2 sequences are SGDLS and YYNGEE. This CDR3 has 14 amino acids. CDR3 in amino acids: CASSVATGYTEAFF. CDR3 nucleotide sequence: TGTGCCAGCAGCGTAGCTACGGGGTACACTGAAGCTTTCTTT.

In its sample, this clone was seen a few times. In DNA, the CDR3 is TGTGCCAGCAGTGAAGCGCTTCCAGGGTTCGACATCGCGTCCGGGGAGCTGTTTTTT. This gives the protein CASSEALPGFDIASGELFF. The V call is TRBV2, the J call TRBJ2-2; the D gene is possibly TRBD1 (5 bases). This CDR3 is 19 amino acids long. CDR1 is SNHLY, CDR2 FYNNEI, per germline. Trimming left V 0 bases short and J 6 bases short, with 23 bases between.

The chain links TRBV5-8 to TRBJ2-7; 8 nucleotides match TRBD1. Germline CDR1 reads SGHTS; CDR2 reads YDEGEE. This CDR3 comprises 15 residues. V lost 3 bases and J lost 2; bases outside the gene matches: 7. The DNA for the CDR3 is TGTGCCAGCAGCTCCTGGACAGGGATTGCCTACGAGCAGTACTTC. Translated, it gives CASSSWTGIAYEQYF.

The chain carries TRBV28 and TRBJ2-5; D ambiguous. CDR1 is MDHEN and CDR2 is SYDVKM in the germline V gene. The CDR3 has 15 residues. V was cut by 3 bases and J by 0 bases, with 11 bases left in between. CDR3 amino acids: CASSFRSLYQETQYF. The CDR3 DNA follows: TGTGCCAGCAGTTTTCGGTCCCTGTACCAAGAGACCCAGTACTTC. Full variable domain (remainder filled in from reference TRBV28 and TRBJ2-5): DVKVTQSSRYLVKRTGEKVFLECVQDMDHENMFWYRQDPGLGLRLIYFSYDVKMKEKGDIPEGYSVSREKKERFSLILESASTNQTSMYLCASSFRSLYQETQYFGPGTRLLVL.

V usage is TRBV7-9 and J usage is TRBJ2-5; 11 positions agree with TRBD1. With V trimmed by 3 bases and J by 5 bases, 5 bases remained unmatched. The CDR3 has 15 amino acids. Germline CDR1 is SEHNR and CDR2 is FQNEAQ (reference sequence). CDR3 loop: CASSFWTGGWETQYF. As DNA, the CDR3 is TGTGCCAGCAGCTTTTGGACAGGGGGCTGGGAGACCCAGTACTTC.

The table lists this clone with a few counts. The chain employs TRBV7-9 and TRBJ1-5; 9 positions match TRBD1. Germline V lookup: CDR1 SEHNR, CDR2 FQNEAQ (reference sequence). The CDR3 spans 14 residues. V lost 4 bases to trimming and J lost 9 bases; unmatched junction nucleotides: 7. Here the CDR3 DNA reads TGTGCCAGCAGCTCTGGGACAGGGTTGCGGCCCCAGCATTTT. Protein product: CASSSGTGLRPQHF.

The chain joins TRBV20-1 to TRBJ2-1, with TRBD2 as a possible D gene (5 bases). Per germline, CDR1 DFQATT and CDR2 SNEGSKA (reference sequence). This CDR3 has 11 residues. Here the CDR3 DNA reads TGCAGCCAGAAGCGGCCAAATGAGCAGTTCTTC. Encoded protein: CSQKRPNEQFF.

The V and J genes are TRBV27 and TRBJ1-1; tentatively, D is TRBD1 (6 bases). V was pared by 2 bases and J by 1 base, with 8 bases between. This CDR3 comprises 14 residues. The germline V gene encodes CDR1 MNHEY and CDR2 SMNVEV (reference sequence). In DNA form, the CDR3 reads TGTGCCAGCAGTTTACAGGGGACGAACACTGAAGCTTTCTTT. Translated: CASSLQGTNTEAFF.

V gene TRBV6-5 combines with J gene TRBJ2-1; D is undetermined. Germline V gives CDR1 MNHEY, CDR2 SVGAGI. Trimming removed 2 bases from V and 4 bases from J, with 6 bases in between. The CDR3 contains 13 residues. CDR3 coding DNA: TGTGCCAGCAGTTACGACGGATACAATGAGCAGTTCTTC. Amino acids: CASSYDGYNEQFF.

This chain joins TRBV6-6 and TRBJ2-3; TRBD1 aligns across 12 bases. CDR1 and CDR2 from the germline V gene are MNHNY and SVGAGI (reference sequence). V gave up 5 bases and J gave up 6 bases; unmatched junction bases: 6. The length of the CDR3 is 15 residues. CDR3 residues: CASSAGTGGADTQYF. The DNA for the CDR3 is TGTGCCAGCAGTGCCGGGACAGGGGGCGCGGATACGCAGTATTTT.

The rearrangement joins TRBV7-8 to TRBJ2-7; D is tentatively TRBD1 or TRBD2 (5 bases each). This CDR3 contains 15 residues. CDR1 is SGHVS and CDR2 is FQNEAQ in the germline V gene. The V gene lost 6 bases and the J gene lost 1 base, with 16 bases spanning the gap. In nucleotides, the CDR3 is TGTGCCAGCAGGCCTACCGGGACGCGTTCCTACGAGCAGTACTTC. This sequence encodes CASRPTGTRSYEQYF.

V usage is TRBV16 and J usage is TRBJ1-1, with 8 bases fitting TRBD1. V gave up 1 base and J gave up 1 base; unmatched junction bases: 5. The CDR3 runs 16 residues. The germline V gene encodes CDR1 KGHSY and CDR2 FQNENV. For the CDR3, the DNA is TGTGCCAGCAGCCAATTTCAGGGGGCCAGGAACACTGAAGCTTTCTTT. Amino acid sequence: CASSQFQGARNTEAFF.

This sequence joins TRBV7-8 and TRBJ1-3; 8 bases match TRBD1. The trim removed 4 bases at V and 2 bases at J, leaving 1 base unmatched. Germline CDR1 SGHVS, CDR2 FQNEAQ. This CDR3 spans 14 amino acids. CDR3 region: CASSSDRAGNTIYF. The CDR3 region has the DNA TGTGCCAGCAGCTCGGACAGGGCTGGAAACACCATATATTTT.

This clone has just one count. V and J are TRBV18 and TRBJ2-5; the D gene is possibly TRBD2 (5 bases). Germline V gene sequence: CDR1 KGHSH, CDR2 LQKENI. This CDR3 has 15 amino acids. Between the trimmed V and J ends, which lost 2 bases and 5 bases, there was a span of 15 bases. CDR3 DNA sequence: TGTGCCAGCTCACCAAGAGGAGGTGACGGGGAGACCCAGTACTTC. It translates to CASSPRGGDGETQYF.

This clone was detected once. The J gene is TRBJ2-5, the V gene TRBV5-1; D remains unclear. The V end lost 0 bases, the J end lost 5 bases, and 5 bases lay between the germline ends. The germline V gene has CDR1 SGHRS and CDR2 YFSETQ. CDR3 length: 12 residues. The CDR3 sequence: CASSLATETQYF. The DNA for the CDR3 is TGCGCCAGCAGCTTGGCCACGGAGACCCAGTACTTC.

This chain uses TRBV4-2 with TRBJ1-1; D not resolved. The CDR3 spans 16 residues. V lost 5 bases and J lost 3, with 19 bases in between. Germline CDR1 is LGHNA and CDR2 is YNFKEQ. Here the CDR3 reads CASSGRVGVGDTEAFF. Here the CDR3 DNA reads TGTGCCAGCAGCGGGAGGGTTGGGGTTGGGGACACTGAAGCTTTCTTT.

This clone appeared once. V gene TRBV7-9 combines with J gene TRBJ2-2; 7 nucleotides match TRBD1. The CDR3 contains 15 residues. Germline CDR1 and CDR2: SEHNR and FQNEAQ (reference sequence). The ends lost 5 bases at V and 1 base at J; junction bases unmatched: 4. The CDR3 bases are TGTGCCAGCAGCCACGGGACAGAGAACACCGGGGAGCTGTTTTTT. Amino acid sequence: CASSHGTENTGELFF.